The clone carrying this TCR beta chain occurred once. This sample is drawn from a study of blood T cell repertoires in COVID-19. Sequencing was performed with immunoSEQ multiplex PCR; in TCRdb, only in-frame clones are kept and a portion is missing. The table lists roughly 330,000 clones, around 87% of them singletons. Participant age was roughly 18 to 95 years, and participants resided in fewer than 25 US areas. V lost 5 bases and J 3 bases, leaving 11 bases between the germline ends. The germline V gene has CDR1 MNHEY and CDR2 SMNVEV (reference sequence). CDR3 length: 14 residues. The rearrangement joins TRBV27 to TRBJ1-3; D uncertain. The source of this sequence is a woman in her twenties or thirties who had recovered from COVID-19. Sequencing input: PBMCs or T cells enriched from blood (not recorded which). CDR3 in DNA: TGTGCCAGCAGTCGAGGGAGGTATGGAAACACCATATATTTT. As protein: CASSRGRYGNTIYF.